This T cell receptor beta chain derives from a study of somatic mutations in cytotoxic T cells in rheumatoid arthritis. Clones were read by immunoSEQ multiplex PCR, and TCRdb kept only the in-frame ones, dropping some. The sample includes 17,000 or so clones, about 85% of them seen just once. Only one count was recorded for this clone. The source material was CD8+ T cells sorted from blood. This clonotype was sampled from a woman between 40 and 55 years old with rheumatoid arthritis.

CDR3 amino acids: CASSPRPGHAGETQYF. The CDR3 DNA reads as TGTGCCAGCTCACCCAGGCCGGGCCACGCGGGGGAGACCCAGTACTTC. This sequence joins TRBV18 and TRBJ2-5, with a possible D match to TRBD2 (6 bases). The CDR3 covers 16 residues. Trimming shortened V by 3 bases and J by 5 bases, and 19 bases separated the two germline ends. The V gene's germline CDR1 is KGHSH and CDR2 LQKENI.